The entry that follows covers one T cell receptor (beta chain) sequence. The data originate from a study of blood T cell repertoires in COVID-19. V dropped 7 bases and J dropped 2 bases, with 18 bases sitting between them. This CDR3 is 16 amino acids long. Germline lookup yields CDR1 SNHLY and CDR2 FYNNEI. The table came from immunoSEQ multiplex PCR; TCRdb's copy has only in-frame clones and leaves some out. This table holds 150,000 or so clones, about 87% found once. This TCR was sampled from a middle-aged man with acute or convalescent COVID-19. The V and J genes are TRBV2 and TRBJ2-1; D may be TRBD2 (5 bases). Sequencing was done on a sample of peripheral blood. CDR3 bases: TGTGCCAGCACCGCGGATAGGAGGAACACCTACAATGAGCAGTTCTTC. Amino acid sequence: CASTADRRNTYNEQFF.